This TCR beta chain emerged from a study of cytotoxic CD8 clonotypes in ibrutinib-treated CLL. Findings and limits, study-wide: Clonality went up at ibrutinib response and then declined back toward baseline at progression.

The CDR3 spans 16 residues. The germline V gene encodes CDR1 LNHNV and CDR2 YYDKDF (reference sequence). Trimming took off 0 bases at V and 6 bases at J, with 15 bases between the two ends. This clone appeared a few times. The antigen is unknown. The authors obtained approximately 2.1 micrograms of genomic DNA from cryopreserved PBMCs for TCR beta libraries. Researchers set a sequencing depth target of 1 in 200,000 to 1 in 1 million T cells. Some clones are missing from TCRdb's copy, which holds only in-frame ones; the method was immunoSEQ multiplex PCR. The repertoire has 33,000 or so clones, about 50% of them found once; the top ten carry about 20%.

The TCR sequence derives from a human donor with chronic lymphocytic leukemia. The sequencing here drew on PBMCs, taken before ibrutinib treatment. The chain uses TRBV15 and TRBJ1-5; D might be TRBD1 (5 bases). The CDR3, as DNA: TGTGCCACCAGCAGAGATCTTGGGACCCCCTCTCAGCCCCAGCATTTT. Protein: CATSRDLGTPSQPQHF.